This T cell receptor beta chain came from a study of neurological immune-mediated disorders. Time point of the sample: longitudinal time-point 2. This clonotype was found many times. TCRdb re-derived calls from the 5' RACE reads in MiXCR, one entry per CDR3 protein. Of about 80,000 distinct CDR3 sequences in the sample, almost 6% were seen once. The CDR3 length is 13 residues. V gave up 6 bases and J gave up 1 base, with 9 bases separating them. CDR1 and CDR2 (germline): LNHDA, SQIVND (reference sequence). V is TRBV19 and J is TRBJ1-1; D call uncertain. The TCR comes from a woman aged 55-69 years with multiple sclerosis. Material: PBMCs. In DNA form, the CDR3 reads TGTGCCAGTAGCCCAGCATGGAACACTGAAGCTTTCTTT. Its protein is CASSPAWNTEAFF.